Presented here are 13 T cell receptor beta chains from one specimen sequenced in a study of shared clonotypes between healthy human individuals. Here immunoSEQ multiplex PCR was the method, and the copy in TCRdb shows in-frame clones only, minus some. The sample has 600,000 or so clones, around 96% seen once. Naivety among CD8 cells was defined by CD45RO negativity and positive CCR7 selection, thereby excluding terminally differentiated effector memory CD45RA+ cells. The sample was naive CD8+ T cells sorted from blood. All receptors derive from a woman between 25 and 40 years old in good health.

V gene TRBV14 combines with J gene TRBJ2-3, with 9 bases identical to TRBD2. This CDR3 has 17 residues. Looked up from germline, CDR1 is SGHDN and CDR2 is FVKESK. The ends lost 2 bases at V and 4 bases at J; junction bases unmatched: 10. CDR3 in DNA: TGTGCCAGCAGCCAACTACTTAGCGGGAGTTGGGCAGATACGCAGTATTTT. Residues: CASSQLLSGSWADTQYF.

This sequence joins TRBV30 and TRBJ1-5; D unclear. Germline V gene data show CDR1 as GTSNPN and CDR2 as SVGIG (reference sequence). This CDR3 contains 16 residues. V dropped 5 bases and J dropped 8 bases, with 25 bases sitting between them. DNA of the CDR3: TGTGCCTGGGGGGTAGGCGGGCAGGCCGCCCGAGAGCCCCAGCATTTT. Its translation: CAWGVGGQAAREPQHF. Full variable domain (missing parts from reference TRBV30 and TRBJ1-5): SQTIHQWPATLVQPVGSPLSLECTVEGTSNPNLYWYRQAAGRGLQLLFYSVGIGQISSEVPQNLSASRPQDRQFILSSKKLLLSDSGFYLCAWGVGGQAAREPQHFGDGTRLSIL.

The V and J genes are TRBV6-1 and TRBJ2-7; D remains unclear. Germline V CDR1 and CDR2: MNHNS, SASEGT. The CDR3 length is 11 residues. Trimming shortened V by 10 bases and J by 5 bases, and 12 bases separated the two germline ends. The CDR3 is CAITAVNEQYF. The CDR3 nucleotides are TGTGCCATCACCGCGGTCAACGAGCAGTACTTC.

In DNA form, the CDR3 reads TGTGCCAGCAGCAGGGGGCTTGAGCAGTTCTTC. This gives the protein CASSRGLEQFF. The chain is built from TRBV5-6 and TRBJ2-1, with 7 bases aligning to TRBD1. The CDR3 consists of 11 residues. Trimming removed 4 bases from V and 9 bases from J; junction bases left unmatched: 1. The germline CDR1 and CDR2 sequences are SGHDT and YYEEEE.

J is TRBJ2-7 and V is TRBV27; D gene uncertain. V lost 4 bases to trimming and J lost 0 bases, with 13 bases between them. The CDR3 runs to 15 residues. Germline CDR1 and CDR2: MNHEY and SMNVEV (reference sequence). CDR3: CASSYGSGGSYEQYF. The CDR3, as DNA: TGTGCCAGCAGTTACGGCTCGGGTGGCTCCTACGAGCAGTACTTC.

The chain uses TRBV7-9 and TRBJ2-5; D is uncertain. This CDR3 comprises 14 residues. Germline V gene lookup returns CDR1 SEHNR and CDR2 FQNEAQ (reference sequence). Between the trimmed V and J ends, which lost 1 base and 5 bases, there was a span of 11 bases. CDR3 protein: CASSLVMTTETQYF. The DNA of the CDR3 is TGTGCCAGCAGCTTAGTGATGACCACGGAGACCCAGTACTTC.

This clone was found once. The DNA for the CDR3 is TGTGCCAGCAGCATCAAAGACAGGGCGAGGGAGCAGTACTTC. Protein sequence: CASSIKDRAREQYF. V usage is TRBV5-4 and J usage is TRBJ2-7, with 7 bases lining up with TRBD1. Germline loops: CDR1 SGHNT, CDR2 YYREEE (reference sequence). The CDR3 consists of 14 residues. V gave up 4 bases and J gave up 7 bases; unmatched junction bases: 11.

This rearrangement joins TRBV7-9 to TRBJ1-5; D is unclear. This CDR3 is 13 amino acids long. Trimming removed 4 bases at V and 9 bases at J, with 13 bases between. Per germline, CDR1 SEHNR and CDR2 FQNEAQ (reference sequence). The CDR3 sequence: CASSSTASGPQHF. The CDR3 DNA sequence: TGTGCCAGCAGCTCTACGGCTTCTGGGCCCCAGCATTTT.

The chain carries TRBV2 and TRBJ2-7, with D tentatively TRBD2 (6 bases). Germline V gene lookup returns CDR1 SNHLY and CDR2 FYNNEI. Trimming shortened V by 3 bases and J by 2 bases, and 8 bases separated the two germline ends. The CDR3 spans 13 residues. The CDR3 coding sequence is TGTGCCAGCAGTGAGGAGGGCCCCTACGAGCAGTACTTC. Translation: CASSEEGPYEQYF.

The chain couples TRBV13 to TRBJ1-6; D might be TRBD1 (6 bases). From germline, CDR1 is PRHDT and CDR2 FYEKMQ (reference sequence). Trimming took 2 bases from V and 2 from J, leaving 10 bases between them. This CDR3 spans 16 amino acids. The CDR3 loop reads CASSLQGTAYNSPLHF. DNA of the CDR3: TGTGCCAGCAGCTTACAGGGGACGGCCTATAATTCACCCCTCCACTTT.

V usage is TRBV5-1 and J usage is TRBJ2-1; D is uncertain. Germline-derived CDR1 and CDR2 are SGHRS and YFSETQ. There are 13 residues in the CDR3. Trimming left V 4 bases short and J 4 bases short, with 9 bases between. Here the CDR3 DNA reads TGCGCCAGCAGCCCGGTATCGTACAATGAGCAGTTCTTC. It specifies CASSPVSYNEQFF. The whole variable domain, remainder taken from reference TRBV5-1 and TRBJ2-1, is KAGVTQTPRYLIKTRGQQVTLSCSPISGHRSVSWYQQTPGQGLQFLFEYFSETQRNKGNFPGRFSGRQFSNSRSEMNVSTLELGDSALYLCASSPVSYNEQFFGPGTRLTVL.

This chain joins TRBV14 and TRBJ1-2, with 9 nucleotides matching TRBD1. The CDR3 has 15 residues. In germline, CDR1 is SGHDN, CDR2 FVKESK. Trimming cost V 4 bases and J 8 bases; bases outside gene matches: 11. CDR3 amino acids: CASSPAPGQGRGYTF. The CDR3 DNA is TGTGCCAGCAGCCCAGCACCGGGACAGGGTCGGGGCTACACCTTC.

This chain connects TRBV9 to TRBJ2-1, with D perhaps matching TRBD1 (6 bases). The CDR3 has 16 residues. Germline V lookup: CDR1 SGDLS, CDR2 YYNGEE. V dropped 3 bases and J dropped 5 bases, with 18 bases sitting between them. The CDR3 nucleotides read TGTGCCAGCAGCGGGATACAGGGATGGTCTGACAATGAGCAGTTCTTC. The encoded protein is CASSGIQGWSDNEQFF.